The 26 T cell receptor beta chains given below trace back to one sample, sequenced in a study of cytomegalovirus exposure and HLA in healthy donors. In the PCR, 60 Vbeta and 13 Jbeta primers were used. Profiled with immunoSEQ multiplex PCR; TCRdb holds only in-frame clones, not every one. This sample has about 160,000 clones; 65% to 85% occur once, and the top ten carry over 6%. Sequencing was performed on PBMCs. The receptors shown here come from a man in his forties in good health and CMV-seropositive.

Of note for this clone: Compared with germline, one end of the junction differs, possibly owing to a read error. The V call is TRBV6-6, the J call TRBJ2-5; D might be TRBD2 (7 bases). Gene TRBJ2-7 matches the end of the DNA better, so the J call may be wrong. This CDR3 contains 15 residues. CDR1 is MNHNY, CDR2 SVGAGI, per germline (reference sequence). This CDR3 is CASTYPEGGAPEQYF. The CDR3 nucleotides read TGTGCCAGCACTTACCCTGAGGGGGGGGCTCCCGAGCAGTACTTC.

The chain recombines TRBV9 with TRBJ2-1; TRBD2 is a possible D gene (6 bases). This CDR3 comprises 16 residues. V was pared by 0 bases and J by 2 bases, with 12 bases between. Germline CDR1 SGDLS, CDR2 YYNGEE. The CDR3 nucleotides are TGTGCCAGCAGCGTAGCTAATAGCGGCCCCTACAATGAGCAGTTCTTC. It is translated as CASSVANSGPYNEQFF.

V gene TRBV11-1 combines with J gene TRBJ1-1; 8 bases map to TRBD1. CDR3 length: 14 amino acids. Looked up from germline, CDR1 is SGHAT and CDR2 is FQDESV (reference sequence). The V segment lost 1 base and the J segment 8 bases; nucleotides outside the gene matches: 6. The CDR3 region is CASSLGPDRGEAFF. The CDR3 DNA reads TGTGCCAGCAGCTTAGGGCCCGACAGGGGCGAAGCTTTCTTT.

The chain employs TRBV21-1 and TRBJ1-1. TRBV21-1 corresponds to a pseudogene. CDR3 length: 14 amino acids. For the CDR3, the DNA is TGTGCCAGCGTCGGGGGGAGCGGGAACACTGAAGCTTTCTTT. As protein: CASVGGSGNTEAFF.

This clone was counted a few times. The gene calls are TRBV5-4 and TRBJ1-1; 7 bases are a match to TRBD1. Trimming at V came to 0 bases and at J to 7 bases, leaving 6 bases not matched to a gene. CDR1 is SGHNT, CDR2 YYREEE, per germline (reference sequence). There are 14 residues in the CDR3. The DNA of the CDR3 is TGTGCCAGCAGCTTGGAGGGGAGGACAGGTGAAGCTTTCTTT. This translates into CASSLEGRTGEAFF.

This rearrangement joins TRBV18 to TRBJ2-3, with D tentatively TRBD2 (5 bases). Germline assignment: CDR1 KGHSH and CDR2 LQKENI. V lost 3 bases and J lost 1, with 17 bases in between. CDR3 length: 17 residues. CDR3 loop: CASSPRPAGAGTDTQYF. In DNA, the CDR3 is TGTGCCAGCTCACCTCGCCCTGCGGGCGCCGGCACAGATACGCAGTATTTT. Together with reference TRBV18 and TRBJ2-3, the CDR3 gives the full variable domain: NAGVMQNPRHLVRRRGQEARLRCSPMKGHSHVYWYRQLPEEGLKFMVYLQKENIIDESGMPKERFSAEFPKEGPSILRIQQVVRGDSAAYFCASSPRPAGAGTDTQYFGPGTRLTVL.

This sequence joins TRBV2 and TRBJ2-1, with a possible D match to TRBD2 (6 bases). There are 19 residues in the CDR3. Germline CDR1 SNHLY, CDR2 FYNNEI. V was trimmed by 0 bases and J by 4 bases, leaving 22 bases between them. DNA for the CDR3: TGTGCCAGCAGTGAAGCGCTTCGAACTAGCAATACGGTATACAATGAGCAGTTCTTC. Amino acid sequence: CASSEALRTSNTVYNEQFF.

This clone was found once. The chain joins TRBV4-3 to TRBJ2-5, with 8 bases that match TRBD2. The J call may be in error: the DNA end matches TRBJ2-7 better. The CDR3 is made up of 14 amino acids. Per germline, CDR1 LGHNA and CDR2 YSLEER. For the CDR3, the DNA is TGCGCCAGCAGCCAAGAGACTAGCGTAGGCGAGCAGTACTTC. The encoded protein is CASSQETSVGEQYF.

The chain is built from TRBV5-1 and TRBJ1-5, with unresolved D. Germline V gene data show CDR1 as SGHRS and CDR2 as YFSETQ. CDR3 length: 14 amino acids. V was trimmed by 5 bases and J by 1 base, leaving 10 bases between them. The CDR3 sequence: CASRGEGSNQPQHF. CDR3 nucleotide sequence: TGCGCCAGCAGGGGAGAGGGAAGCAATCAGCCCCAGCATTTT.

The chain recombines TRBV5-1 with TRBJ1-4, with TRBD1 matching 11 bases. CDR1 and CDR2 from the germline V gene are SGHRS and YFSETQ. The CDR3 totals 14 residues. Unmatched junction bases numbered 3, after V lost 4 bases and J lost 7 bases. This chain's CDR3 is CASSRGTGGEKLFF. In DNA, the CDR3 is TGCGCCAGCAGCAGGGGGACAGGGGGTGAAAAACTGTTTTTT.

The V call is TRBV7-6, the J call TRBJ2-7; possibly TRBD1 for D (5 bases). The V gene lost 1 base and the J gene lost 3 bases, with 10 bases spanning the gap. This CDR3 is 14 amino acids long. Germline V gene sequence: CDR1 SGHVS, CDR2 FNYEAQ. As DNA, the CDR3 is TGTGCCAGCAGCTTAGGGCAGGGCGTCTACGAGCAGTACTTC. Translated: CASSLGQGVYEQYF.

This clone was detected a few times. The chain combines TRBV5-6 with TRBJ2-5, with 12 bases aligning to TRBD2. Germline CDR1 is SGHDT and CDR2 is YYEEEE. The CDR3 runs to 17 residues. Trimming removed 4 bases from V and 11 bases from J; junction bases left unmatched: 18. CDR3 DNA: TGTGCCAGCAGCCTTAGGACTAGCGGGGCTCTGCCGCGGGAGCAGTACTTC. Translation: CASSLRTSGALPREQYF.

The chain combines TRBV4-1 with TRBJ1-5; no reliable D call. The CDR3 contains 15 residues. V dropped 4 bases and J dropped 0 bases, with 10 bases sitting between them. Germline values: CDR1 MGHRA, CDR2 YSYEKL. This CDR3 is CASSRDLNSNQPQHF. In DNA, the CDR3 is TGCGCCAGCAGCCGAGACCTTAATAGCAATCAGCCCCAGCATTTT.

This sequence joins TRBV30 and TRBJ1-5; D call uncertain. Germline-derived CDR1 and CDR2 are GTSNPN and SVGIG (reference sequence). The ends were cut back, 4 bases at V and 6 bases at J, with 10 bases in the middle. CDR3 length equals 12 residues. Here the CDR3 DNA reads TGTGCCTGGAACGAGGTGGGTCAGCCCCAGCATTTT. Protein sequence: CAWNEVGQPQHF. The variable domain in full, with the rest retrieved from reference TRBV30 and TRBJ1-5, is SQTIHQWPATLVQPVGSPLSLECTVEGTSNPNLYWYRQAAGRGLQLLFYSVGIGQISSEVPQNLSASRPQDRQFILSSKKLLLSDSGFYLCAWNEVGQPQHFGDGTRLSIL.

As for this clone: Other DNA sequences of this sample code for an identical CDR3. The chain links TRBV5-4 to TRBJ1-1, with TRBD1 as a possible D gene (5 bases). V was clipped by 1 base and J by 6 bases, with 10 bases between them. Germline V CDR1 and CDR2: SGHNT, YYREEE (reference sequence). CDR3 length: 13 residues. CDR3 DNA: TGTGCCAGCAGCTTGTGGGGGAGGTCTGAAGCTTTCTTT. This sequence encodes CASSLWGRSEAFF.

The CDR3 DNA sequence: TGTGCCAGTAGTTTCAAGGGGGACAGGGGTGGTTCACCCCTCCACTTT. This sequence encodes CASSFKGDRGGSPLHF. The genes are TRBV19 and TRBJ1-6; 10 positions agree with TRBD1. With 5 bases clipped from V and 9 bases from J, the junction kept 10 bases outside the gene matches. This CDR3 comprises 16 residues. Germline CDR1 LNHDA, CDR2 SQIVND (reference sequence).

The chain recombines TRBV6-1 with TRBJ1-5, with 12 nucleotides matching TRBD1. The CDR3 length is 15 residues. Losses at the gene ends were 10 bases for V and 6 bases for J; bases not matched to a gene: 10. From germline, CDR1 is MNHNS and CDR2 SASEGT. CDR3 in DNA: TGTGCCATACGACCGGGACAGGGGGCGCGTCAGCCCCAGCATTTT. This gives the protein CAIRPGQGARQPQHF.

This clone was seen a single time. This chain uses TRBV15 with TRBJ1-4; weak D call: TRBD1 (6 bases). The CDR3 covers 14 residues. Trimming removed 11 bases from V and 7 bases from J, with 20 bases in between. Germline V gene data show CDR1 as LNHNV and CDR2 as YYDKDF (reference sequence). The CDR3 loop reads CAVGPAGVGEKLFF. The CDR3 coding sequence is TGTGCCGTGGGCCCCGCAGGGGTTGGTGAAAAACTGTTTTTT.

This chain connects TRBV7-6 to TRBJ1-6; D is perhaps TRBD1 (5 bases). V was shortened by 5 bases and J by 7 bases, with 18 bases between the two germline ends. The germline V gene has CDR1 SGHVS and CDR2 FNYEAQ. The CDR3 contains 16 residues. The CDR3 protein is CASSSDGGSYNSPLHF. CDR3 nucleotide sequence: TGTGCCAGCAGCAGCGATGGGGGGTCGTACAATTCACCCCTCCACTTT.

The rearrangement links TRBV27 to TRBJ1-5; 8 bases line up with TRBD1. Germline-derived CDR1 and CDR2 are MNHEY and SMNVEV (reference sequence). The junction had 8 bases not matched to a gene; V was cut back by 7 bases and J by 6 bases. The CDR3 is made up of 14 amino acids. The CDR3 coding sequence is TGTGCCAGCACGCGGGCAGGGGGCGGTCAGCCCCAGCATTTT. This codes for CASTRAGGGQPQHF.

The chain is built from TRBV5-1 and TRBJ1-3; D is unclear. CDR3 length equals 13 residues. From germline, CDR1 is SGHRS and CDR2 YFSETQ. Deletions cut 3 bases from V and 2 bases from J, with 6 bases between. CDR3 loop: CASSSSTGNTIYF. The CDR3 DNA follows: TGCGCCAGCAGCTCGAGCACTGGAAACACCATATATTTT.

The chain uses TRBV7-3 and TRBJ2-5; 10 bases are shared with TRBD2. V was clipped by 4 bases and J by 4 bases; unmatched bases: 9. Germline assignment: CDR1 SGHTA and CDR2 FQGTGA. The CDR3 covers 16 residues. The CDR3 region is CASSSTSGAARETQYF. In DNA, the CDR3 is TGTGCCAGCAGCTCAACTAGCGGGGCTGCCCGAGAGACCCAGTACTTC.

This clone has just one count. As DNA, the CDR3 is TGCAGCGTGGGACAGGGGGCTACGGGCACTGAAGCTTTCTTT. This translates into CSVGQGATGTEAFF. This chain connects TRBV29-1 to TRBJ1-1; TRBD1 matches at 12 bases. Germline V gives CDR1 SQVTM, CDR2 ANQGSEA. J was trimmed by 4 bases and V by 6 bases; bases with no gene match: 6. CDR3 length: 14 residues.

The chain uses TRBV20-1 and TRBJ1-2; D perhaps matches TRBD1 (5 bases). The CDR3 runs 10 residues. Germline V gene sequence: CDR1 DFQATT, CDR2 SNEGSKA (reference sequence). Trimming shortened V by 3 bases and J by 7 bases, and 6 bases separated the two germline ends. The CDR3 loop is CSASGGGYTF. In nucleotides, the CDR3 is TGCAGTGCTAGCGGGGGTGGCTACACCTTC.

There are a few counts of this clone. The V and J genes are TRBV6-5 and TRBJ1-1; TRBD1 matches at 7 bases. Germline lookup yields CDR1 MNHEY and CDR2 SVGAGI. The CDR3 consists of 14 residues. With V trimmed by 5 bases and J by 0 bases, 3 bases remained unmatched. Here the CDR3 reads CASSATGLNTEAFF. CDR3 bases: TGTGCCAGCAGTGCGACAGGGTTGAACACTGAAGCTTTCTTT.

V usage is TRBV30 and J usage is TRBJ2-2, with D possibly TRBD2 on 5 matching bases. The CDR3 covers 13 residues. Trimming removed 5 bases at V and 7 bases at J, with 14 bases between. Looked up from germline, CDR1 is GTSNPN and CDR2 is SVGIG (reference sequence). The CDR3 is CAWEPGRGGELFF. The CDR3 DNA sequence: TGTGCCTGGGAGCCCGGACGGGGCGGGGAGCTGTTTTTT.